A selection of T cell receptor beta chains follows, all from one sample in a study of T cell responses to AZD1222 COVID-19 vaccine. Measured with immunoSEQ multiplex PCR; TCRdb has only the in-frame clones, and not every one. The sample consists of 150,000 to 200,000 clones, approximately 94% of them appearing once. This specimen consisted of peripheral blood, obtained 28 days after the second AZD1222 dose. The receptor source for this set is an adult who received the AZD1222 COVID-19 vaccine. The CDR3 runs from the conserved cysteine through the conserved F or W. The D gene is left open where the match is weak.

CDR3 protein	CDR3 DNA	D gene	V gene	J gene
CASRPGSGSPLHF	TGTGCCAGCAGGCCCGGGTCGGGTTCACCCCTCCACTTT	.	TRBV27	TRBJ1-6
CASSPTSARRYEQYF	TGTGCCAGCAGTCCGACTAGCGCGAGGAGGTACGAGCAGTACTTC	TRBD2	TRBV2	TRBJ2-7
CASSPGTRTEAFF	TGTGCCAGCTCACCGGGGACACGCACTGAAGCTTTCTTT	.	TRBV18	TRBJ1-1
CASSLMGAHYGYTF	TGTGCCAGCAGCTTAATGGGGGCTCACTATGGCTACACCTTC	.	TRBV13	TRBJ1-2
CASDVGMDVGTQYF	TGTGCCAGCGATGTCGGGATGGACGTTGGGACCCAGTACTTC	.	TRBV2	TRBJ2-5
CASSPQSNEQFF	TGTGCCAGCAGCCCGCAGTCCAATGAGCAGTTCTTC	.	TRBV7-8	TRBJ2-1
CASSVFNYGYTF	TGTGCCAGCAGCGTGTTTAACTATGGCTACACCTTC	.	TRBV5-8	TRBJ1-2
CATSDPGPSFDEQFF	TGTGCCACCAGTGATCCGGGGCCTAGCTTCGATGAGCAGTTCTTC	.	TRBV24-1	TRBJ2-1
CASSRGRGSNQPQHF	TGTGCCAGCAGCAGGGGGAGGGGGAGCAATCAGCCCCAGCATTTT	.	TRBV9	TRBJ1-5
CASSYGTGGHGYTF	TGTGCCAGCAGTTATGGGACAGGGGGTCATGGCTACACCTTC	TRBD1	TRBV5-6	TRBJ1-2
CASSLTTSGIGEQFF	TGTGCCAGCAGTCTTACGACTAGCGGGATTGGTGAGCAGTTCTTC	TRBD2	TRBV7-8	TRBJ2-1
CASSQTRYSGNTIYF	TGTGCCAGCAGCCAAACCCGGTACTCTGGAAACACCATATATTTT	.	TRBV5-5	TRBJ1-3
CASSPLGGLEAFF	TGTGCCAGCAGCCCCCTGGGGGGGCTGGAAGCTTTCTTT	.	TRBV7-3	TRBJ1-1
CASAQLPSSEQFF	TGTGCCAGTGCGCAGCTACCTTCTTCGGAGCAGTTCTTC	.	TRBV5-4	TRBJ2-1
CATGTGGNQPQHF	TGTGCCACCGGGACAGGGGGCAATCAGCCCCAGCATTTT	TRBD1	TRBV15	TRBJ1-5